Following are 28 T cell receptor beta chains from one sample sequenced in a study of blood T cell repertoires in COVID-19 (dated by TCRdb to the early 2020s). Library creation used the immunoSEQ multiplex PCR assay. Here the immuneACCESS table is served through TCRdb, limited to in-frame sequences with V and J called. Missing clones are a known gap in these copies; in checked studies unresolved V genes cover under half, and the rest lacks a known reason. A total of 180,000 or so clones appear in this sample, approximately 88% of them only once. The ten most abundant clones make up around 6.3% of the sample. The sequencing sample was made of peripheral blood. These receptors came from a woman aged 40 to 49 with COVID-19, enrolled during active disease.

The chain uses TRBV6-5 and TRBJ1-2, with TRBD1 identical over 9 bases. The V segment lost 6 bases and the J segment 4 bases; nucleotides outside the gene matches: 3. Germline CDR1 is MNHEY and CDR2 is SVGAGI. This CDR3 is built from 13 residues. The CDR3 spells CASRGTGFYGYTF. The CDR3 bases are TGTGCCAGCAGGGGGACAGGGTTCTATGGCTACACCTTC.

This chain joins TRBV29-1 and TRBJ1-1; the D is unclear. This CDR3 has 11 residues. The V end was cut by 3 bases, the J end by 7 bases, with 9 bases between. Germline V lookup: CDR1 SQVTM, CDR2 ANQGSEA. CDR3 region: CSVDPTREAFF. CDR3 coding DNA: TGCAGCGTTGATCCCACACGTGAAGCTTTCTTT.

The chain employs TRBV28 and TRBJ1-3; 7 bases are shared with TRBD1. The trim removed 3 bases at V and 0 bases at J, leaving 2 bases unmatched. CDR1 and CDR2 (germline): MDHEN, SYDVKM. The CDR3 is 15 residues long. CDR3: CASSFRGISGNTIYF. The DNA of the CDR3 is TGTGCCAGCAGTTTCAGGGGGATCTCTGGAAACACCATATATTTT.

The chain employs TRBV7-9 and TRBJ1-1, with D unclear. V gave up 5 bases and J gave up 1 base, with 11 bases separating them. Per germline, CDR1 SEHNR and CDR2 FQNEAQ (reference sequence). The CDR3 length is 14 residues. CDR3 protein: CASSPLRPNTEAFF. CDR3 nucleotide sequence: TGTGCCAGCAGCCCACTGCGGCCGAACACTGAAGCTTTCTTT.

This clone came up a few times. The rearrangement links TRBV18 to TRBJ2-7; D is perhaps TRBD2 (5 bases). Germline V gene lookup returns CDR1 KGHSH and CDR2 LQKENI. The CDR3 is 14 amino acids. V dropped 2 bases and J dropped 5 bases, with 13 bases sitting between them. The CDR3 DNA follows: TGTGCCAGCTCACCATCTCGGGGTACGGACGAGCAGTACTTC. Its protein is CASSPSRGTDEQYF.

Judged by abundance, this clone is medium-sized. The gene calls are TRBV9 and TRBJ2-5, with D tentatively TRBD1 (6 bases). The V end lost 4 bases, the J end lost 1 base, and 11 bases lay between the germline ends. This CDR3 is built from 14 residues. Germline assignment: CDR1 SGDLS and CDR2 YYNGEE. CDR3 sequence: CASSPTTGQETQYF. In nucleotides, the CDR3 is TGTGCCAGCAGCCCCACGACAGGCCAAGAGACCCAGTACTTC. Complete variable domain (other parts from reference TRBV9 and TRBJ2-5): DSGVTQTPKHLITATGQRVTLRCSPRSGDLSVYWYQQSLDQGLQFLIQYYNGEERAKGNILERFSAQQFPDLHSELNLSSLELGDSALYFCASSPTTGQETQYFGPGTRLLVL.

This chain uses TRBV6-5 with TRBJ2-1, with 11 bases fitting TRBD2. There are 13 residues in the CDR3. The germline V gene has CDR1 MNHEY and CDR2 SVGAGI. With V trimmed by 4 bases and J by 15 bases, 8 bases remained unmatched. The CDR3 loop is CASSWTSGSPRFF. The CDR3 nucleotides read TGTGCCAGCAGTTGGACTAGCGGGTCCCCACGGTTCTTC.

The chain's CDR3 is CASLGARYSNQPQHF. DNA for the CDR3: TGTGCCAGCTTGGGGGCTCGGTATAGCAATCAGCCCCAGCATTTT. The V gene is TRBV28, the J gene TRBJ1-5, with D maybe TRBD1 (6 bases). This CDR3 is built from 15 residues. The germline V gene has CDR1 MDHEN and CDR2 SYDVKM. V was shortened by 8 bases and J by 0 bases, with 14 bases between the two germline ends. The full variable domain, completed using reference TRBV28 and TRBJ1-5, is DVKVTQSSRYLVKRTGEKVFLECVQDMDHENMFWYRQDPGLGLRLIYFSYDVKMKEKGDIPEGYSVSREKKERFSLILESASTNQTSMYLCASLGARYSNQPQHFGDGTRLSIL.

The chain employs TRBV25-1 and TRBJ2-7; TRBD1 agrees at 12 bases. Germline V CDR1 and CDR2: MGHDK, SYGVNS. This CDR3 comprises 14 residues. V trimming: 6 bases; J trimming: 6 bases; junction bases outside the gene matches: 6. Written as DNA, the CDR3 is TGTGCCAGCAGAACCGGGACAGGGGGCGTCGAGCAGTACTTC. As protein: CASRTGTGGVEQYF.

The chain is built from TRBV9 and TRBJ1-6; D is ambiguous. The germline V and J ends were trimmed by 0 bases and 4 bases, with 23 bases remaining between them. This CDR3 has 20 residues. From germline, CDR1 is SGDLS and CDR2 YYNGEE. CDR3 amino acids: CASSVGLRGMTHGYNSPLHF. The DNA for the CDR3 is TGTGCCAGCAGCGTAGGTCTTCGGGGAATGACGCACGGATATAATTCACCCCTCCACTTT.

This sequence joins TRBV10-3 and TRBJ1-1, with 10 bases fitting TRBD1. The CDR3 spans 12 residues. J was trimmed by 10 bases and V by 6 bases; bases with no gene match: 5. Germline lookup yields CDR1 ENHRY and CDR2 SYGVKD. The CDR3 sequence: CAIRAGTGAAFF. DNA for the CDR3: TGTGCCATCAGAGCCGGGACAGGGGCAGCTTTCTTT.

This clone was counted a few times. J is TRBJ1-3 and V is TRBV3-1 (or the pseudogene TRBV3-2), with TRBD1 matching 11 bases. The germline V gene encodes CDR1 LGHDT and CDR2 YNNKEL (reference sequence). V shed 6 bases, J shed 3 bases, and the junction held 10 bases outside the gene matches. This CDR3 is 17 amino acids long. The CDR3 coding sequence is TGTGCCAGCAGTCTGAAAACCGGGACAGGGGGTGGAAACACCATATATTTT. Encoded protein: CASSLKTGTGGGNTIYF.

In nucleotides, the CDR3 is TGCGCCAGCAGCTTCTTCGGGTTTAGCACAGATACGCAGTATTTT. Residues: CASSFFGFSTDTQYF. This chain joins TRBV5-1 and TRBJ2-3; D gene unclear. V dropped 2 bases and J dropped 0 bases, with 10 bases sitting between them. CDR1 and CDR2 (germline): SGHRS, YFSETQ. The CDR3 loop spans 15 amino acids. Full variable domain (outside the CDR3, taken from reference TRBV5-1 and TRBJ2-3): KAGVTQTPRYLIKTRGQQVTLSCSPISGHRSVSWYQQTPGQGLQFLFEYFSETQRNKGNFPGRFSGRQFSNSRSEMNVSTLELGDSALYLCASSFFGFSTDTQYFGPGTRLTVL.

The gene calls are TRBV27 and TRBJ1-5; 7 positions agree with TRBD1. The CDR3 is made up of 17 amino acids. Germline V gene data show CDR1 as MNHEY and CDR2 as SMNVEV (reference sequence). V lost 8 bases and J lost 0; bases outside the gene matches: 13. CDR3 in amino acids: CASRSGGTVYSNQPQHF. CDR3 nucleotide sequence: TGTGCCAGCCGCTCCGGTGGGACAGTGTATAGCAATCAGCCCCAGCATTTT.

This chain joins TRBV18 and TRBJ1-5; the match to TRBD1 covers 7 bases. V gave up 5 bases and J gave up 4 bases; unmatched junction bases: 11. The germline CDR1 and CDR2 sequences are KGHSH and LQKENI. CDR3 length: 16 amino acids. CDR3 bases: TGTGCCAGCTCAACTAAATCCGGGACAGAGAATCAGCCCCAGCATTTT. Translation gives CASSTKSGTENQPQHF.

This chain joins TRBV7-8 and TRBJ2-7, with 12 bases fitting TRBD2. Germline V gene sequence: CDR1 SGHVS, CDR2 FQNEAQ. There are 15 residues in the CDR3. V lost 5 bases and J lost 0; bases outside the gene matches: 2. CDR3 amino acids: CASSETSGSSYEQYF. In DNA form, the CDR3 reads TGTGCCAGCAGCGAGACTAGCGGGAGCTCCTACGAGCAGTACTTC. Supplemented by reference TRBV7-8 and TRBJ2-7, the full variable domain reads GAGVSQSPRYKVAKRGQDVALRCDPISGHVSLFWYQQALGQGPEFLTYFQNEAQLDKSGLPSDRFFAERPEGSVSTLKIQRTQQEDSAVYLCASSETSGSSYEQYFGPGTRLTVT.

This clone was detected many times. The V gene is TRBV5-5, the J gene TRBJ1-3, with D tentatively TRBD1 (6 bases). This CDR3 has 15 amino acids. Germline CDR1 SGHKS, CDR2 YYEKEE (reference sequence). Trimming left V 3 bases short and J 0 bases short, with 10 bases between. CDR3 sequence (DNA): TGTGCCAGCAGCTCCCCAGGGGTCTCTGGAAACACCATATATTTT. As protein: CASSSPGVSGNTIYF.

This clone was observed a few times. The V call is TRBV9, the J call TRBJ2-1; 12 nucleotides agree with TRBD2. Germline V lookup: CDR1 SGDLS, CDR2 YYNGEE. The CDR3 contains 16 residues. The ends lost 0 bases at V and 9 bases at J; junction bases unmatched: 7. CDR3 DNA: TGTGCCAGCAGCGTAGGGGGTCTAGCGGGAGGGAGTGAGCAGTTCTTC. Amino acids: CASSVGGLAGGSEQFF.

V gene TRBV24-1 combines with J gene TRBJ2-1, with 7 positions matching TRBD1. CDR1 is KGHDR and CDR2 is SFDVKD in the germline V gene. The CDR3 runs 21 residues. V shed 4 bases, J shed 4 bases, and the junction held 24 bases outside the gene matches. CDR3 sequence reads: CATSERALDRAVRVGYNEQFF. The CDR3 DNA sequence: TGTGCCACCAGTGAGAGAGCATTAGACAGGGCGGTAAGAGTTGGGTACAATGAGCAGTTCTTC.

The chain combines TRBV7-9 with TRBJ2-1, with TRBD1 identical over 9 bases. J lost 6 bases, V lost 1 base, and 4 bases had no gene match. This CDR3 comprises 15 residues. Germline CDR1 reads SEHNR; CDR2 reads FQNEAQ (reference sequence). The CDR3 coding sequence is TGTGCCAGCAGCTTAGGACGGACAGGGGTCAATGAGCAGTTCTTC. Translation: CASSLGRTGVNEQFF.

The chain uses TRBV19 and TRBJ2-6; D may be TRBD2 (5 bases). Looked up from germline, CDR1 is LNHDA and CDR2 is SQIVND (reference sequence). The ends were cut back, 2 bases at V and 2 bases at J, with 7 bases in the middle. The CDR3 consists of 15 residues. The CDR3 bases are TGTGCCAGTAGTATAACGGGAACTGGGGCCAACGTCCTGACTTTC. Amino acids: CASSITGTGANVLTF.

This clone was counted a single time. The chain links TRBV5-1 to TRBJ2-7; TRBD1 is a possible D gene (6 bases). Trimming pared 2 bases from V and 5 bases from J, leaving 11 bases between. Germline lookup yields CDR1 SGHRS and CDR2 YFSETQ. This CDR3 contains 13 residues. The CDR3 DNA sequence: TGCGCCAGCAGCTTCGGGCAGGGGAACGAGCAGTACTTC. Its protein product is CASSFGQGNEQYF.

The CDR3, as DNA: TGCAGCGTTGAAGATGTGGGACAGGGCGACGAGCAGTACTTC. The encoded protein is CSVEDVGQGDEQYF. V gene TRBV29-1 combines with J gene TRBJ2-7, with 9 bases matching TRBD1. Germline trimming cut 0 bases from V and 5 bases from J; bases unmatched to any gene: 5. There are 14 residues in the CDR3. Per the germline V gene, CDR1 is SQVTM and CDR2 is ANQGSEA.

This clone was counted between two and nine times. The V and J genes are TRBV7-9 and TRBJ2-1; possible D gene TRBD2, 6 bases. CDR3 length equals 15 residues. V was pared by 5 bases and J by 0 bases, with 11 bases between. The germline V gene encodes CDR1 SEHNR and CDR2 FQNEAQ (reference sequence). CDR3 DNA sequence: TGTGCCAGCAGCCCAGGGAGGAGCTCCTACAATGAGCAGTTCTTC. Translated, it gives CASSPGRSSYNEQFF.

The V gene is TRBV19, the J gene TRBJ1-2, with unresolved D. Germline CDR1 is LNHDA and CDR2 is SQIVND (reference sequence). Trimming cost V 6 bases and J 4 bases, with 12 bases left between them. This CDR3 has 13 residues. CDR3 sequence (DNA): TGTGCCAGTAGGCTAGCGGAGCCCTATGGCTACACCTTC. This encodes CASRLAEPYGYTF.

The chain couples TRBV6-6 to TRBJ1-1; 8 nucleotides align to TRBD1. CDR1 is MNHNY and CDR2 is SVGAGI in the germline V gene (reference sequence). The V gene end was trimmed by 5 bases and the J gene end by 11 bases; junction bases not matched to a gene: 7. This CDR3 has 12 amino acids. CDR3 coding DNA: TGTGCCAGCAGTGCAGGGGGCGCAACCGCTTTCTTT. It translates to CASSAGGATAFF.

The table lists this clone with a count of one. The chain combines TRBV3-1 (or the pseudogene TRBV3-2) with TRBJ1-1, with D perhaps matching TRBD1 (6 bases). Per germline, CDR1 LGHDT and CDR2 YNNKEL (reference sequence). Trimming left V 4 bases short and J 6 bases short, with 21 bases between. CDR3 length: 16 residues. CDR3 coding DNA: TGTGCCAGCAGCCGAGAAAGGGGCAGGGGCAGGGCTGAAGCTTTCTTT. Amino acid sequence: CASSRERGRGRAEAFF.

J is TRBJ1-1 and V is TRBV2, with D unclear. Germline V gene lookup returns CDR1 SNHLY and CDR2 FYNNEI. Trimming shortened V by 6 bases and J by 1 base, and 6 bases separated the two germline ends. The CDR3 runs 12 residues. CDR3 nucleotides: TGTGCCAGCAGACTAGGGAACACTGAAGCTTTCTTT. Translated, it gives CASRLGNTEAFF.